This TCR beta chain is from a study of graft-versus-host responses after intestinal transplantation. About the study: The study gave all recipients anti-thymocyte globulin induction, then tacrolimus and steroids for roughly 3 years. Study outcomes and limitations: High graft-versus-host to host-versus-graft T cell clonal ratios marked allografts of patients with graft-donor macrochimerism.

As regards this clone: Its antigen is still unknown.

V lost 5 bases to trimming and J lost 2 bases; unmatched junction nucleotides: 6. The V gene's germline CDR1 is LNHNV and CDR2 YYDKDF (reference sequence). The CDR3 runs 15 residues. Libraries were prepared by immunoSEQ multiplex PCR; TCRdb keeps only in-frame clonotypes and omits some of them. The data show over 80,000 clones, roughly 83% seen once. The chain joins TRBV15 to TRBJ2-5; TRBD1 matches 9 bases. This receptor was identified in a human patient who received an intestinal transplant, so some T cells may come from the graft donor. Source: PBMCs, taken 255 days after intestinal transplant. CDR3 bases: TGTGCCACCAGCTGGGGACAGGGTAATCAAGAGACCCAGTACTTC. It translates to CATSWGQGNQETQYF.